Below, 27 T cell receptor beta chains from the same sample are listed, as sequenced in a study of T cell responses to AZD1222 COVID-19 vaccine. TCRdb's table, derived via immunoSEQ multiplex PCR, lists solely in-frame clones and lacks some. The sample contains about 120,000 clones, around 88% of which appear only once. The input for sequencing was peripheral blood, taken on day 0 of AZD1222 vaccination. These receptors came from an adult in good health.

CDR3 sequence (DNA): TGTGCCTGGAGTCACGGACTTGACTATGGCTACACCTTC. This codes for CAWSHGLDYGYTF. The chain uses TRBV30 and TRBJ1-2; the D is unclear. The CDR3 totals 13 residues. With 2 bases removed from V and 3 bases from J, the gap between germline ends came to 10 bases. Germline values: CDR1 GTSNPN, CDR2 SVGIG (reference sequence).

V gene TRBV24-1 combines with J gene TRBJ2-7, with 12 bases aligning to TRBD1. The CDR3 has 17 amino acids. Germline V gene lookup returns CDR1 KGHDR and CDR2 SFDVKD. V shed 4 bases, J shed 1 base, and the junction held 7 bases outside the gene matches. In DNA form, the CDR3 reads TGTGCCACCAGTGACCACTGGGACAGGGGGCCATCCTACGAGCAGTACTTC. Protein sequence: CATSDHWDRGPSYEQYF.

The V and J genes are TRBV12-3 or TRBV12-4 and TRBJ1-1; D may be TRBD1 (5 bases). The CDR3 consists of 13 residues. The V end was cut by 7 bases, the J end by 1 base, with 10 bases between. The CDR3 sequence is CASTEQGNTEAFF. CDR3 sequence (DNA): TGTGCCAGCACCGAGCAGGGGAACACTGAAGCTTTCTTT.

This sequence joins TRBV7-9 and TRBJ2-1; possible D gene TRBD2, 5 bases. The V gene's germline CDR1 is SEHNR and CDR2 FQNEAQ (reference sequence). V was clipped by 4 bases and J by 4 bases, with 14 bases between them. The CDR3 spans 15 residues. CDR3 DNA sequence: TGTGCCAGCAGCTGGGCCGGGAACCCTTACAATGAGCAGTTCTTC. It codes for CASSWAGNPYNEQFF.

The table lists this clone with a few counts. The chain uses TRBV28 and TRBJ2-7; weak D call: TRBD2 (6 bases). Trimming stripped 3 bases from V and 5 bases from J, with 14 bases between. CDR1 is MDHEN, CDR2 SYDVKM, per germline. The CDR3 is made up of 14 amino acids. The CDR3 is CASSLNGGSNEQYF. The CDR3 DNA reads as TGTGCCAGCAGTTTGAATGGGGGGAGCAACGAGCAGTACTTC.

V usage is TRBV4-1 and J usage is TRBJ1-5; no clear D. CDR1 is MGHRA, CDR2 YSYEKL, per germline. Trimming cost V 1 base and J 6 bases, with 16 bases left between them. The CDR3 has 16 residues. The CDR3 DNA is TGCGCCAGCAGCCAAGTGGCCTCCCCGGGTGGTCAGCCCCAGCATTTT. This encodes CASSQVASPGGQPQHF.

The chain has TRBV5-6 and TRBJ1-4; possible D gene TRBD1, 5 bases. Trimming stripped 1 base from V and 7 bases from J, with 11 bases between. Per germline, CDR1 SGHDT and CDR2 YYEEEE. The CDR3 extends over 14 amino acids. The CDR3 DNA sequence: TGTGCCAGCAGCTTGCGGGGGAGCGGTGAAAAACTGTTTTTT. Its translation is CASSLRGSGEKLFF.

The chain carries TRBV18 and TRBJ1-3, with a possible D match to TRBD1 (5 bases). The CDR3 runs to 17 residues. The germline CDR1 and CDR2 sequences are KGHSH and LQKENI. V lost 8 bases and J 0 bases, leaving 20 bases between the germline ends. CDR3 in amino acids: CASEGRGRQSSGNTIYF. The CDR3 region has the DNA TGTGCCAGCGAGGGACGGGGAAGGCAGAGCTCTGGAAACACCATATATTTT.

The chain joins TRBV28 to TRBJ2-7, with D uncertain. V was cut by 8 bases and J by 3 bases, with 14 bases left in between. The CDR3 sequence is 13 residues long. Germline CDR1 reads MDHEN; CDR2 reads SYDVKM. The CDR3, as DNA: TGTGCCAGCTCTGTGACCCCGGACTACGAGCAGTACTTC. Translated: CASSVTPDYEQYF.

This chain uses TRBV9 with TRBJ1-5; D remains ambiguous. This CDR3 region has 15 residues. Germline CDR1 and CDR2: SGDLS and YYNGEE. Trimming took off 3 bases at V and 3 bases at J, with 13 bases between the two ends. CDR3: CASSAPGVPNQPQHF. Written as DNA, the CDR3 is TGTGCCAGCAGCGCCCCCGGGGTGCCCAATCAGCCCCAGCATTTT. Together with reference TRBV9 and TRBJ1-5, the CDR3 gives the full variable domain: DSGVTQTPKHLITATGQRVTLRCSPRSGDLSVYWYQQSLDQGLQFLIQYYNGEERAKGNILERFSAQQFPDLHSELNLSSLELGDSALYFCASSAPGVPNQPQHFGDGTRLSIL.

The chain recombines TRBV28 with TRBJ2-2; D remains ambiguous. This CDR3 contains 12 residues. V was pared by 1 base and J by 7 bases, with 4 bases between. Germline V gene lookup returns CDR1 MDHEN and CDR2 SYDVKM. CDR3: CASSLLYGELFF. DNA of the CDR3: TGTGCCAGCAGTTTATTATACGGGGAGCTGTTTTTT.

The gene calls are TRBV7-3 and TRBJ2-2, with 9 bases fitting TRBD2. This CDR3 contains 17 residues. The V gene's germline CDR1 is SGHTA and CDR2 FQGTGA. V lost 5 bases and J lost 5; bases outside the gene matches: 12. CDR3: CASSPSGGGAGTGELFF. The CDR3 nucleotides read TGTGCCAGCAGCCCATCAGGCGGGGGGGCCGGAACCGGGGAGCTGTTTTTT.

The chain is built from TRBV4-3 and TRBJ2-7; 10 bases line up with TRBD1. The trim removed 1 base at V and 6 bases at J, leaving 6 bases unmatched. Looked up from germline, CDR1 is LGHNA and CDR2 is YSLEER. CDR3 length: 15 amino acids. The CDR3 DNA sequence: TGCGCCAGCAGCCAAGGGAGGACAGGGGGAGGCGAGCAGTACTTC. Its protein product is CASSQGRTGGGEQYF.

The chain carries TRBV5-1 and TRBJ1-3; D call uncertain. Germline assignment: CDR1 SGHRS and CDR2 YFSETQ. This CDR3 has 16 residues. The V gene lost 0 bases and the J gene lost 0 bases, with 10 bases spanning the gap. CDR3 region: CASSLANGYSGNTIYF. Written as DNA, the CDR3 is TGCGCCAGCAGCTTGGCCAACGGATACTCTGGAAACACCATATATTTT.

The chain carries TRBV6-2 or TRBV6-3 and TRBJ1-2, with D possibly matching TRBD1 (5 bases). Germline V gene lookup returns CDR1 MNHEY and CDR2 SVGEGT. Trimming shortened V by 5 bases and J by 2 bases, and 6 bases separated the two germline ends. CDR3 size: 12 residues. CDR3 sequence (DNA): TGTGCCAGCAGTAACAGGAACTATGGCTACACCTTC. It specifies CASSNRNYGYTF.

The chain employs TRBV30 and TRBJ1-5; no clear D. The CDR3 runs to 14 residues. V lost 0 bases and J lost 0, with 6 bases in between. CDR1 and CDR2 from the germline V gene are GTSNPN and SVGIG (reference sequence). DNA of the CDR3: TGTGCCTGGAGTGTAGTGGATAGCAATCAGCCCCAGCATTTT. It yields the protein CAWSVVDSNQPQHF.

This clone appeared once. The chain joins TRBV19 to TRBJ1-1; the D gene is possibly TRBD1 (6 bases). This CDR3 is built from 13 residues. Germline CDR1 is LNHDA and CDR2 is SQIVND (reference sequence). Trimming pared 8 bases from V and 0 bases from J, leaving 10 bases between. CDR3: CASRTGLNTEAFF. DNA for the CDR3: TGTGCCAGTCGAACAGGGTTGAACACTGAAGCTTTCTTT.

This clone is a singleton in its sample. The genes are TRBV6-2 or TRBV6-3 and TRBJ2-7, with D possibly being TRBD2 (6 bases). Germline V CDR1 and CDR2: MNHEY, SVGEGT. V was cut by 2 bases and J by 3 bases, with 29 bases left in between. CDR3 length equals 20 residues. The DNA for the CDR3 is TGTGCCAGCAGTTACCCCACGGCCAGCGGGTCCTCCCTCTCCTTCTACGAGCAGTACTTC. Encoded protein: CASSYPTASGSSLSFYEQYF.

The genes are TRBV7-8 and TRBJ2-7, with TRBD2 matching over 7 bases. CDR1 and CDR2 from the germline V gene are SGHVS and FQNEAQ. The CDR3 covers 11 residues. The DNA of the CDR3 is TGTGCCAGCAGCTCACCCGGGGGGATGCACGTC. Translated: CASSSPGGMHV.

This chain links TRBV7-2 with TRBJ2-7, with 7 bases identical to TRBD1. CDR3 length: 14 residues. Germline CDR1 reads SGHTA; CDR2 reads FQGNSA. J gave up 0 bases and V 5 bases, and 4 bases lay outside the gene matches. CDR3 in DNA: TGTGCCAGCAGCGAGACAGGGACCTCCTACGAGCAGTACTTC. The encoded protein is CASSETGTSYEQYF.

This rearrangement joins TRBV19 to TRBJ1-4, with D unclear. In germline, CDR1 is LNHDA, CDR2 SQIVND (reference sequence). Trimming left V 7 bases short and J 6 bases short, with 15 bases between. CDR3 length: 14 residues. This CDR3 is CASTYSKEDEKLFF. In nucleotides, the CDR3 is TGTGCCAGTACATACAGTAAAGAGGATGAAAAACTGTTTTTT.

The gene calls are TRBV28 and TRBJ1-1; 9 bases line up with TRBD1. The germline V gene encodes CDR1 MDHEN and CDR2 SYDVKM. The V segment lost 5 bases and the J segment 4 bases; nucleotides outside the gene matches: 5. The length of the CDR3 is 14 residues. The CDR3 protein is CASSPQGAGTEAFF. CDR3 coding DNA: TGTGCCAGCAGTCCACAGGGGGCAGGCACTGAAGCTTTCTTT. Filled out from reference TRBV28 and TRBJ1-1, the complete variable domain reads DVKVTQSSRYLVKRTGEKVFLECVQDMDHENMFWYRQDPGLGLRLIYFSYDVKMKEKGDIPEGYSVSREKKERFSLILESASTNQTSMYLCASSPQGAGTEAFFGQGTRLTVV.

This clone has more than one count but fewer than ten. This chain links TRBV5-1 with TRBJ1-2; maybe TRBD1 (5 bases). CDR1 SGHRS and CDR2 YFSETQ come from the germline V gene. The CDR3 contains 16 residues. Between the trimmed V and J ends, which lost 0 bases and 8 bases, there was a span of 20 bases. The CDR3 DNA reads TGCGCCAGCAGCTTGGAGTCCGGGGACGAAGGTCGGGGCTACACCTTC. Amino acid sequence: CASSLESGDEGRGYTF.

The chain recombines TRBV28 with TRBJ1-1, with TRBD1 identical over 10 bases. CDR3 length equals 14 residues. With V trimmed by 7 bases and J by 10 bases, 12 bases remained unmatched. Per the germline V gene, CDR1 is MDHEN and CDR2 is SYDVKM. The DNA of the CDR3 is TGTGCCAGCACCATCCTAGGGACAGGGGCGCGAGCTTTCTTT. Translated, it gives CASTILGTGARAFF. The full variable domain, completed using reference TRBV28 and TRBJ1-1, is DVKVTQSSRYLVKRTGEKVFLECVQDMDHENMFWYRQDPGLGLRLIYFSYDVKMKEKGDIPEGYSVSREKKERFSLILESASTNQTSMYLCASTILGTGARAFFGQGTRLTVV.

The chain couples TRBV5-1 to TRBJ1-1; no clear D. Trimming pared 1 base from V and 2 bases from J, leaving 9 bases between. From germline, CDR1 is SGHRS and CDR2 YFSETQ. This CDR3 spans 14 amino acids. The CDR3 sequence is CASSLYQPNTEAFF. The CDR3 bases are TGCGCCAGCAGCTTGTACCAACCTAACACTGAAGCTTTCTTT.

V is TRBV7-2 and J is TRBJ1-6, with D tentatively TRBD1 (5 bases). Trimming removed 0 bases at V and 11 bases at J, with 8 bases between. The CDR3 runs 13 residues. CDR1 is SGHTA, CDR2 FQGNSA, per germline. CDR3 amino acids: CASSLADKTPLHF. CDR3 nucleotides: TGTGCCAGCAGCTTAGCGGACAAAACACCCCTCCACTTT.

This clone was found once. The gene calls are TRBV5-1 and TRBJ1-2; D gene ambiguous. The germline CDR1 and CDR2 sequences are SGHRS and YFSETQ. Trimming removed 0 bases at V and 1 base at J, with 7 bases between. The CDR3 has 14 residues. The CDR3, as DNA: TGCGCCAGCAGCTTGGCGGTTAGTAACTATGGCTACACCTTC. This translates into CASSLAVSNYGYTF.